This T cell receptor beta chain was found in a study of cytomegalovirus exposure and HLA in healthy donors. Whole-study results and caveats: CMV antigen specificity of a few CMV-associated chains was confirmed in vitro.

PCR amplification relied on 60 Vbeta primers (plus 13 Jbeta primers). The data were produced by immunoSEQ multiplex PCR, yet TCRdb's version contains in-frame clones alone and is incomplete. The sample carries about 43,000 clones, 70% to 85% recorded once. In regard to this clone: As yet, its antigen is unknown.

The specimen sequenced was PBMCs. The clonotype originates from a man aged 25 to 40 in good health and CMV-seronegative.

CDR3 sequence (DNA): TGTGCCAGCAGCTTAGAGGGGACTAGCGGGAGGTACGAGCAGTACTTC. It yields the protein CASSLEGTSGRYEQYF. The chain employs TRBV7-2 and TRBJ2-7; 15 bases fit TRBD2. Germline-derived CDR1 and CDR2 are SGHTA and FQGNSA. The length of the CDR3 is 16 residues. J was trimmed by 4 bases and V by 1 base; bases with no gene match: 2.